This T cell receptor beta chain comes out of a study of T cell responses to AZD1222 COVID-19 vaccine. For the study at large: It was second doses at about 4 or about 12 weeks that were pooled. Study observations and caveats: The donor cohort was predominantly white British with a female majority, and clonal diversity may have been underestimated.

Looked up from germline, CDR1 is MNHEY and CDR2 is SVGAGI. The CDR3 consists of 12 residues. V dropped 5 bases and J dropped 9 bases, with 13 bases sitting between them. The assay was immunoSEQ multiplex PCR, and TCRdb's table has in-frame clones only and misses some. The sample includes 180,000 or so clones, less than 95% seen only once; the top ten take 0.64%. As to this clone: No antigen is known for it.

The sequencing used peripheral blood, collected on day 0 of AZD1222 vaccination. The source is an adult in good health. The V gene is TRBV6-5, the J gene TRBJ1-1; no reliable D call. The CDR3 DNA sequence: TGTGCCAGCAGTACCCGGGCCCAAAAAGCTTTCTTT. Translation gives CASSTRAQKAFF.